This is a list of T cell receptor beta chains from one sample in a study of T cells in Graves' hyperthyroidism and ophthalmopathy. TCRdb redid the calling of the multiplex PCR reads with MiXCR, one entry per CDR3 protein. The top ten clones hold about a quarter of a sample with a few hundred thousand distinct CDR3 sequences, under 25% of them seen once. The sequenced sample consisted of blood. The receptors derive from a man aged 18 to 29 with Graves' hyperthyroidism. Each CDR3 is given with its conserved first and last residue. The D gene is left open where the match is weak. Only part of the rows carry a size: once, few, many, or a class if the clone is expanded.

cdr3_nt	cdr3_aa	d_call	clone_size	v_call	j_call
TGTGCCAGCAGCCAACTCGGGACTCTTGAAGCTTTCTTT	CASSQLGTLEAFF	NA	few	TRBV14	TRBJ1-1
TGTGCCTGGAGTGTACAACTCGGGACTGTCACCGGGGAGCTGTTTTTT	CAWSVQLGTVTGELFF	NA	many	TRBV30	TRBJ2-2
TGTGCCAGCAGTGCTACAGGGGAGGAGAACACTGAAGCTTTCTTT	CASSATGEENTEAFF	TRBD1	many	TRBV27	TRBJ1-1
TGTGCCGCTGACAGGGGAGACCCCTACGAGCAGTACTTC	CAADRGDPYEQYF	TRBD1	NA	TRBV30	TRBJ2-7
TGTGCCAGCAGTTTATCCAGGGGGAGTCACACTGTAGCTTTCTTT	CASSLSRGSHTVAFF	TRBD1	once	TRBV27	TRBJ1-1
TGTGCCAGCAGCGCTGAAGTGACGAGAGAGTACGAGCAGTACTTC	CASSAEVTREYEQYF	NA	many	TRBV6-1	TRBJ2-7
TGCAGCGTTGAAACGGGAACCACGCCCGGGGAGCTGTTTTTT	CSVETGTTPGELFF	NA	NA	TRBV29-1	TRBJ2-2
TGTGCCAGCAGCCTCGATCGGTGGACAGGGGGCTTCTCATTC	CASSLDRWTGGFSF	TRBD1	few	TRBV13	TRBJ1-2
TGTGCCACCAGCAGCCCGACAGGGTACCCTAACTATGGCTACACCTTC	CATSSPTGYPNYGYTF	TRBD1	many	TRBV15	TRBJ1-2
TGTGCCAGCAGTTACTCAGCCATACCCGGGGTAGACGGCTACACCTTC	CASSYSAIPGVDGYTF	NA	many	TRBV6-5	TRBJ1-2
TGTGCCAGCAGTAATTTCGTGTCAACAGTCAGCTATGGCTACACCTTC	CASSNFVSTVSYGYTF	NA	many	TRBV12-3/TRBV12-4	TRBJ1-2
TGCGCCAGCAGCCAAGTGGAGACTCCTCGCTATAATTCACCCCTCCACTTT	CASSQVETPRYNSPLHF	NA	few	TRBV4-1	TRBJ1-6
TGTGCCAGCAGTGAATATAAGGACAGAAACCTCTATGGCTACACCTTC	CASSEYKDRNLYGYTF	NA	many	TRBV6-1	TRBJ1-2
TGCGCCAGCAGCGGTGGACTAGCGGGGGGGACCCAGTACTTC	CASSGGLAGGTQYF	TRBD2	many	TRBV5-1	TRBJ2-5
TGCAGTGCTTATAGTGGGGGGATCACTGAAGCTTTCTTT	CSAYSGGITEAFF	NA	few	TRBV20-1	TRBJ1-1
TGCGCCAGCAGCTTACGGGAACATTCGGGCGAGCAGTACTTC	CASSLREHSGEQYF	NA	NA	TRBV5-1	TRBJ2-7
TGCAGTGTCCTGGACAAGGACAGGACCCCCGAGCAGTACTTC	CSVLDKDRTPEQYF	TRBD1	many	TRBV20-1	TRBJ2-7
TGTGCCAGCAGCCTCCACAACACTGAAGCTTTCTTT	CASSLHNTEAFF	NA	many	TRBV7-8	TRBJ1-1
TGTGCCAGCAGCACCTCTGACGGCAGATTCTCCTACGAGCAGTACTTC	CASSTSDGRFSYEQYF	NA	many	TRBV28	TRBJ2-7
TGCGCCAGCAGCCCAGAGGTATACTATGGCTACACCTTC	CASSPEVYYGYTF	NA	many	TRBV5-1	TRBJ1-2
TGCGCCAGCAGACGCACCGACTCCTACGAGCAGTACTTC	CASRRTDSYEQYF	NA	many	TRBV5-1	TRBJ2-7
TGTGCCAGCAAAGGGAGGAACACTGAAGCTTTCTTT	CASKGRNTEAFF	NA	many	TRBV2	TRBJ1-1
TGCAGCGCACGGTTGTCTAGCGGGGGAGAGACCCAGTACTTC	CSARLSSGGETQYF	TRBD2	few	TRBV29-1	TRBJ2-5
TGTGCCTGTACACAGGGCGGGATGAACACTGAAGCTTTCTTT	CACTQGGMNTEAFF	NA	many	TRBV30	TRBJ1-1
TGTGCCAGTAGTATGACGGCCCCGCGGGAGCAGTACTTC	CASSMTAPREQYF	NA	many	TRBV19	TRBJ2-7
TGTGCCAGCAGCATCCAGGGACAGGGTTCGCCCCAGCATTTT	CASSIQGQGSPQHF	TRBD1	NA	TRBV12-3/TRBV12-4	TRBJ1-5
TGTGCCAGCAACGCTGACAGGGGGCTGAATCAGCCCCAGCATTTT	CASNADRGLNQPQHF	TRBD1	many	TRBV2	TRBJ1-5
TGTGCCAGCAGCTCCTGGCAGGGGGGAAATCAGCCCCAGCATTTT	CASSSWQGGNQPQHF	TRBD1	NA	TRBV7-9	TRBJ1-5
TGCAGCGTTGCCGGGGGGAAAAACTATGGCTACACCTTC	CSVAGGKNYGYTF	NA	few	TRBV29-1	TRBJ1-2
TGTGCCAGCAGTTCAGCCAGGACTAGCGGGGGGGCTATAGAGACCCAGTACTTC	CASSSARTSGGAIETQYF	TRBD2	NA	TRBV28	TRBJ2-5
TGTGCCAGCAGCTTCAGGGGGTCCGGCCATGGCTACACCTTC	CASSFRGSGHGYTF	TRBD1	few	TRBV9	TRBJ1-2
TGCAGTGCTAGAGAAGGAACACCTCAAGAGACCCAGTACTTC	CSAREGTPQETQYF	NA	few	TRBV20-1	TRBJ2-5
TGTGCCAGCCGGACTAGCAGCACCGGGGAGCTGTTTTTT	CASRTSSTGELFF	TRBD2	NA	TRBV10-3	TRBJ2-2
TGTGCCAGTGGGACAGGGTGGGAGCAGCCCCAGCATTTT	CASGTGWEQPQHF	TRBD1	many	TRBV19	TRBJ1-5
TGTGCCAGCAGTGTTGGGATGGGCGTGGGGGGGAAGAACACTGAAGCTTTCTTT	CASSVGMGVGGKNTEAFF	NA	many	TRBV2	TRBJ1-1
TGTGCCAGCAGCCCAGCTCCGGGGGGACAGGGTGAAGCTTTCTTT	CASSPAPGGQGEAFF	TRBD1	NA	TRBV9	TRBJ1-1
TGTGCCAGCAGCCCCCGGGACACGGGGTCCTACGAGCAGTACTTC	CASSPRDTGSYEQYF	NA	few	TRBV5-4	TRBJ2-7
TGTGCCAGCAGTCCCGGGGACAGTGTCTCCTACGAGCAGTACTTC	CASSPGDSVSYEQYF	TRBD1	many	TRBV2	TRBJ2-7
TGCAGCGTGGAGAGGGTAGCCAAAAACATTCAGTACTTC	CSVERVAKNIQYF	NA	NA	TRBV29-1	TRBJ2-4
TGTGCCAGCAGTTTGTCCTTACCCACTGAAGCTTTCTTT	CASSLSLPTEAFF	NA	NA	TRBV6-5	TRBJ1-1
TGTGCCAGCAGTAGTGGGACGGCAGCAATGAACTATGGCTACACCTTC	CASSSGTAAMNYGYTF	NA	many	TRBV12-3/TRBV12-4	TRBJ1-2
TGTGCCAGTAGAGTAGTGGGCACCGGGGAGCTGTTTTTT	CASRVVGTGELFF	NA	NA	TRBV28	TRBJ2-2
TGTGCCAGCCGAGAGAGAAGTCAGACTGAAGCTTTCTTT	CASRERSQTEAFF	NA	many	TRBV12-3/TRBV12-4	TRBJ1-1
TGTGCCAGCAGTACTCAGGGGGACTATGGCTACACCTTC	CASSTQGDYGYTF	TRBD1	many	TRBV6-5	TRBJ1-2
TGTGCCAGTAGCCCTCTATCTGGAAACACCATATATTTT	CASSPLSGNTIYF	NA	few	TRBV19	TRBJ1-3
TGTGCCAGCAGTCGAGACAGGGAGAACACTGAAGCTTTCTTT	CASSRDRENTEAFF	TRBD1	many	TRBV6-5	TRBJ1-1
TGCGCCAGCAGTGAGGTGGACAGGGCCTACGAGCAGTACTTC	CASSEVDRAYEQYF	TRBD1	many	TRBV10-2	TRBJ2-7
TGTGCCAGCAGGACTTGGGGGACTAGCCAAGAGACCCAGTACTTC	CASRTWGTSQETQYF	TRBD2	few	TRBV2	TRBJ2-5
TGTGCCAGCAGTGCCCTGGGACTAAACGAAATGAGGGAGCTGTTTTTT	CASSALGLNEMRELFF	TRBD2	NA	TRBV6-2/TRBV6-3	TRBJ2-2
TGTGCCAGCAGGGGGGACAGGGGGCTCGAGCAGTACTTC	CASRGDRGLEQYF	TRBD1	once	TRBV6-1	TRBJ2-7
TGTGCCAGCAGCGTAGACAGGGAAGTAAATGGCTACACCTTC	CASSVDREVNGYTF	NA	NA	TRBV9	TRBJ1-2
TGTGCCTGGTCTTCGACAGGGAGGGATGGCTACACCTTC	CAWSSTGRDGYTF	TRBD1	few	TRBV30	TRBJ1-2
TGTGCCAGCAGTGTACAAGGGACAGGGGCCTACGAGCAGTACTTC	CASSVQGTGAYEQYF	TRBD1	many	TRBV6-2/TRBV6-3	TRBJ2-7
TGTGCCAGCAGTTACGGGCGGGCAGAGACCCAGTACTTC	CASSYGRAETQYF	NA	NA	TRBV6-5	TRBJ2-5